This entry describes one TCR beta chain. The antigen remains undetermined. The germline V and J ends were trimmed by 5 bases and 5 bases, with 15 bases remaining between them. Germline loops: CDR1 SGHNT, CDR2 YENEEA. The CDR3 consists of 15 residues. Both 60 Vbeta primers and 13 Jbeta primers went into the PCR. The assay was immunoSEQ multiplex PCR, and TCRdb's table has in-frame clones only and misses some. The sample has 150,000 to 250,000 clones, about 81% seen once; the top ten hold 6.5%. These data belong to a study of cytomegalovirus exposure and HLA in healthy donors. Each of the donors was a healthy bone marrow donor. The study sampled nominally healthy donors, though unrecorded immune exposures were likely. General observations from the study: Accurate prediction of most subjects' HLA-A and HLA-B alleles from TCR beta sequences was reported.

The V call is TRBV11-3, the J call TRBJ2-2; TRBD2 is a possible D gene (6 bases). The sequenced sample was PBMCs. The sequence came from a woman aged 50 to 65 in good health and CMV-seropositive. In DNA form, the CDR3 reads TGTGCCAGCAGCCCCGGACGTGGGGGGACCGGGGAGCTGTTTTTT. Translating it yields CASSPGRGGTGELFF.